This T cell receptor beta chain was captured by sequencing in a study of CXCR3-negative and CXCR3-positive naive CD8 T cells (dated by TCRdb to 2018 to 2020). Describing the broader study: About 150 million TRB reads were obtained in total, roughly 1.5 +/- 0.3 million reads per library. Data from 11 donors, pooled across two independent experiments, went into the diversity and physicochemical repertoire analyses. TRBV-TRBJ cluster analysis included naive subsets from roughly 5 donors and memory cells from 3 donors.

For sequencing, a NextSeq 550 was employed. The Human TCR Profiling Kit (MiLaboratory) was used to prepare UMI-labeled 5' RACE TRB cDNA libraries. The full amount of extracted RNA was used for cDNA synthesis, and the full amount of resulting cDNA was used for PCR amplification. Libraries were prepared in parallel with an identical number of PCR cycles. In the source study's methods: About 53,000 +/- 10,000 unique UMI-labeled TRB cDNA molecules per library were extracted with MIGEC and MiXCR, with at least two reads per UMI required. Each library averaged roughly 36,000 +/- 9,600 functional in-frame TRB CDR3 nucleotide clonotypes without stop codons. After downsampling to 5000 UMI-labeled TRB molecules per sample, diversity metrics such as normalized Shannon-Wiener and Chao1 were calculated in VDJtools. VDJtools was used to calculate clonotype-size-weighted physicochemical properties of the central five CDR3 residues, namely interaction energy, strength, volume and Kidera factor 4. Each CDR3 protein sequence appears as one entry after TCRdb reprocessed the reads, and no DNA is included. Here the V and J calls rest on TCRdb's processing, not on the authors' analysis. The table for this sample lists 35,000 to 55,000 distinct CDR3 sequences. The ten largest clones add up to 2.5% of the sample.

On this clonotype: Its cognate antigen has yet to be identified.

For each CD8+ T cell subset, flow sorting was done in triplicate, and a few hundred thousand cells per subset went directly into RLT lysis buffer. To exclude memory contaminants, naive CD8+ T cells were stringently defined as CD45RO-CCR7+CD27+CD95-. Using standard density gradient centrifugation, peripheral blood mononuclear cells were isolated from buffy coats. A FACSAria III was used to flow-sort naive CD8+ T cells into CXCR3-negative and CXCR3-positive populations. Total RNA was extracted from sorted cells using an RNeasy Mini Kit. Beyond this particular receptor, the publication reports: Because CXCR3 expression was partially decreased after cryopreservation, freshly isolated PBMCs were used for most assays. Within the same donor, TRBV-TRBJ usage looked similar between naive CXCR3-negative and CXCR3-positive cells, but memory cells had distinct patterns. Both naive subsets had comparably high repertoire diversity, while memory CD8+ T cells had much lower repertoire diversity. Because surface CD5, which is linked to self-reactivity in mice, was comparable between the naive subsets, TCR interaction strength was also inferred from the physicochemical properties of TRB CDR3s. TRB CDR3s from CXCR3-positive naive cells showed higher hydrophobicity (lower Kidera factor 4), lower energy, and higher strength and volume indices than CXCR3-negative naive cells.

Sequencing was done on a sample of naive CXCR3- CD8+ T cells from blood. Explained via the paper, the cell subset or site label denotes: CD45RO-CCR7+CD27+CD95- naive CD8+ T cells lacking CXCR3 (TNR3-). The source of this sequence is a human donor in good health. Some clones in this sample may be carry-over from other donors' samples.

The CDR3 corresponds to CASRVTGTGDHGELFF. Recombination linked TRBV12-3 or TRBV12-4 to TRBJ2-2; the TCRdb D gene call, TRBD1, has no DNA to confirm it. From the cysteine up to the phenylalanine, the CDR3 has a length of 16 residues. The record lacks a DNA sequence.